This T cell receptor (beta chain) was captured in a study of shared clonotypes between healthy human individuals. Across the whole study: Samples came from a couple of female and a few male donors aged 18 to 49.

A remark on this clone: The antigen remains undetermined.

General study results and limits: Having only a few donors restricted how much genetic and exposure-history diversity was captured.

The data were produced by immunoSEQ multiplex PCR, yet TCRdb's version contains in-frame clones alone and is incomplete. The table includes 1 million to 1.2 million clones, approximately 80% detected once. CDR3 size: 15 residues. After removal of 1 base from V and 3 bases from J, the junction contained 4 bases not matched to a gene. Per the germline V gene, CDR1 is LNHNV and CDR2 is YYDKDF (reference sequence). This chain links TRBV15 with TRBJ2-7; 9 bases are a match to TRBD1. The sequencing input was memory CD4+ T cells from PBMCs. Subset of the sample: CD45RA-negative fraction. The source of this sequence is a man aged 18 to 29 in good health. Some clones in this sample may be carry-over from other donors' samples. CDR3 amino acids: CATSRVTGGIYEQYF. For the CDR3, the DNA is TGTGCCACCAGCAGAGTTACAGGGGGCATCTACGAGCAGTACTTC.